This T cell receptor (beta chain) was sequenced in a study of response to subunit inactivated influenza vaccine. Study-wide points: New T cells are recruited in small numbers by each seasonal influenza vaccination, according to the authors' suggestion.

With respect to this clonotype: Antigen unknown.

V lost 4 bases and J lost 7, with 10 bases in between. Germline-derived CDR1 and CDR2 are LGHNA and YNFKEQ. This CDR3 is built from 13 residues. Each CDR3 protein gets one entry after TCRdb re-called the RT-PCR reads with MiXCR. The sample comprises roughly 500,000 distinct CDR3 sequences, 16% of which are singletons, and less than 4% rests with the top ten. This sample comprised CD4+ T cells sorted from PBMCs, obtained around 25 months after vaccination. The chain is built from TRBV4-2 and TRBJ2-2; D perhaps matches TRBD2 (6 bases). The clonotype comes from a man between 50 and 75 years old who received an inactivated influenza vaccine. The DNA for the CDR3 is TGTGCCAGCAGCCTCGGGAGCATCGGGGAGCTGTTTTTT. This gives the protein CASSLGSIGELFF.